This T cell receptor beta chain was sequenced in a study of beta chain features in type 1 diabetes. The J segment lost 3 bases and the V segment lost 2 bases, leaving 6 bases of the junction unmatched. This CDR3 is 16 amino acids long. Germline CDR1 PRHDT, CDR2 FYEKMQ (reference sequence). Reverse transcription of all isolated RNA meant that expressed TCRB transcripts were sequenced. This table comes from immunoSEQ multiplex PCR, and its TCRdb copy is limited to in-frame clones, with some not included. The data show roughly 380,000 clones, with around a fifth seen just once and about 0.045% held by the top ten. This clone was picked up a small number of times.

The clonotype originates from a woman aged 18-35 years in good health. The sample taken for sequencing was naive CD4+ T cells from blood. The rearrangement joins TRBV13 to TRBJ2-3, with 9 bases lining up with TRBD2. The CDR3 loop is CASSLRSSGVTDTQYF. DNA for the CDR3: TGTGCCAGCAGCTTACGGTCTAGCGGGGTGACAGATACGCAGTATTTT.